These T cell receptor beta chains were read from a single sample in a study of OX40 agonist ivuxolimab in advanced cancers. Only in-frame clones appear in the TCRdb table, and some are missing; sequencing was by immunoSEQ multiplex PCR. Of some 44,000 clones in the sample, more than 70% were seen once. Here the sequenced sample was CD4+ or CD8+ T cells sorted from blood, taken in a trial of the OX40 agonist ivuxolimab. Source of these receptors: an adult with an advanced solid tumor such as melanoma, head and neck, liver or kidney cancer. Both conserved end residues are part of each CDR3. Where a row states a size, it is once, few, many or the class of an expanded clone; other rows omit it.

clone size: -; V gene: TRBV5-1; CDR3 protein: CASSLLGTSRETQYF
clone size: -; V gene: TRBV6-6; CDR3 protein: CASSSSGQGSYEQYF
clone size: -; V gene: TRBV5-1; CDR3 protein: CASSLAGIGRANEKLFF
clone size: -; V gene: TRBV5-1; CDR3 protein: CASSLITGKDEQFF
clone size: few; V gene: TRBV14; CDR3 protein: CASRPSGVFQETQYF
clone size: -; V gene: TRBV28; CDR3 protein: CASSFYGYTF
clone size: -; V gene: TRBV28; CDR3 protein: CASSLGRGGGNEQFF
clone size: -; V gene: TRBV9; CDR3 protein: CASTPGGASGELFF
clone size: -; V gene: TRBV30; CDR3 protein: CAWSMGGGTDTQYF
clone size: -; V gene: TRBV5-6; CDR3 protein: CASSSTGAPRRNTEAFF
clone size: -; V gene: TRBV6-5; CDR3 protein: CASRADRGRETQYF
clone size: -; V gene: TRBV4-1; CDR3 protein: CASSPLFRQAGNEQYF
clone size: -; V gene: TRBV4-1; CDR3 protein: CASSQDSGTGVSNNEQFF
clone size: few; V gene: TRBV10-3; CDR3 protein: CAIHPEGVDYGYTF
clone size: once; V gene: TRBV7-8; CDR3 protein: CASSLFRGLPLGETQYF
clone size: -; V gene: TRBV21-1; CDR3 protein: CASSKDRGDKNIQYF
clone size: -; V gene: TRBV19; CDR3 protein: CASSIGRGRYQETQYF
clone size: once; V gene: TRBV29-1; CDR3 protein: CSVSGMAEAFF
clone size: few; V gene: TRBV11-2; CDR3 protein: CASSLSGGNRSPLHF
clone size: -; V gene: TRBV6-6; CDR3 protein: CASSYSDRPNSPLHF
clone size: -; V gene: TRBV25-1; CDR3 protein: CASSELGQRYNEQFF
clone size: -; V gene: TRBV18; CDR3 protein: CASSGQPITTGETQYF
clone size: -; V gene: TRBV11-3; CDR3 protein: CASSLPQGRGTGELFF
clone size: -; V gene: TRBV19; CDR3 protein: CASRYGGRNEQFF
clone size: -; V gene: TRBV4-3; CDR3 protein: CASSQVGAGRGYGYTF
clone size: -; V gene: TRBV5-4; CDR3 protein: CASRFQTNTEAFF
clone size: -; V gene: TRBV13; CDR3 protein: CASSPPFGLAVGTGELFF
clone size: few; V gene: TRBV7-9; CDR3 protein: CASSLGLAGGYEQYF
clone size: -; V gene: TRBV2; CDR3 protein: CAREVQGWDYGYTF
clone size: -; V gene: TRBV6-6; CDR3 protein: CASSLGHRATNEKLFF